This T cell receptor beta chain originates from a study of blood T cells in healthy people across ages. In this sample, this clonotype turned up once. The use of a sample-barcoded 5' primer and a J-beta primer mix characterized a second PCR of about 7 to 12 cycles. Using its own MiXCR run on the 5' RACE reads, TCRdb lists one record per CDR3 protein. The sample contains fewer than 900,000 distinct CDR3 sequences, roughly 43% of which appear only once. This CDR3 region has 14 residues. CDR1 is KGHSH, CDR2 LQKENI, per germline. Sequenced material: blood. The chain links TRBV18 to TRBJ2-4; D unresolved. The DNA end favors TRBJ2-7, so the J call may be wrong. The receptor's source is a woman in her fifties or sixties in good health. CDR3 DNA sequence: TGTGCCAGCTCACCTGCTAAGGGAAGGAGCGAGCAGTACTTC. This codes for CASSPAKGRSEQYF.